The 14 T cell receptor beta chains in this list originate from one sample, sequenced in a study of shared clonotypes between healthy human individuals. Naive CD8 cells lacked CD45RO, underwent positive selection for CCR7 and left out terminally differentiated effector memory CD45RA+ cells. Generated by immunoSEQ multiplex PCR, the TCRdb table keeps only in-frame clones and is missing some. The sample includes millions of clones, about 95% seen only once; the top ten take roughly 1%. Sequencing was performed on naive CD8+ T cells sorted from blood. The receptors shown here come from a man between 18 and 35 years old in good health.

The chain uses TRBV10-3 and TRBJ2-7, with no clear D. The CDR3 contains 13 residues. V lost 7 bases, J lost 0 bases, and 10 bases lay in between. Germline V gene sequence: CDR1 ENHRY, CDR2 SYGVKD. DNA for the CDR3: TGTGCCATCAAGGCTGGATACTCCTACGAGCAGTACTTC. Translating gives CAIKAGYSYEQYF.

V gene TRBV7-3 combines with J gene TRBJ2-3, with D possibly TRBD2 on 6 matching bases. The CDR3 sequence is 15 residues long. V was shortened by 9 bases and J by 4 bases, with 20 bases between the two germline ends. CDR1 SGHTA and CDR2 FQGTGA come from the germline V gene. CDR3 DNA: TGTGCCAGGACCCCTGGAACCACTAGCCCAGATACGCAGTATTTT. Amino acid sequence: CARTPGTTSPDTQYF.

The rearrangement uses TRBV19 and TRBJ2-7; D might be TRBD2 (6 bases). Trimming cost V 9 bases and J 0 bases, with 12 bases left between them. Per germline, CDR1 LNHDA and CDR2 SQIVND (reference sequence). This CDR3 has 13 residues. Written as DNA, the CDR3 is TGTGCCAGCACTGGGGGACTCTCCTACGAGCAGTACTTC. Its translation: CASTGGLSYEQYF.

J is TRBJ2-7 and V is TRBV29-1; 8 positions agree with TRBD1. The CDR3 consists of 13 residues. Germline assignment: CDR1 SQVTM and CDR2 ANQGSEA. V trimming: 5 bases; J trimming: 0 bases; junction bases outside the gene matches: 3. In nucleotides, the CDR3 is TGCAGCGTTAAGGACAGGGTCTCCTACGAGCAGTACTTC. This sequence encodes CSVKDRVSYEQYF.

The CDR3 coding sequence is TGTGCCAGCAGTTTAGTGGGGGGGCTCGTCTACGAGCAGTACTTC. Encoded protein: CASSLVGGLVYEQYF. The chain couples TRBV27 to TRBJ2-7; perhaps TRBD2 as D (7 bases). Germline loops: CDR1 MNHEY, CDR2 SMNVEV (reference sequence). V dropped 2 bases and J dropped 3 bases, with 14 bases sitting between them. The CDR3 spans 15 residues.

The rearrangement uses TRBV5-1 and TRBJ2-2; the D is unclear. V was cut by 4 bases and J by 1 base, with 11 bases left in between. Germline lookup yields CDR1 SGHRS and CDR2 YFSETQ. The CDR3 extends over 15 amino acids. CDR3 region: CASSPDRQNTGELFF. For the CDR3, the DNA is TGCGCCAGCAGCCCCGACCGACAGAACACCGGGGAGCTGTTTTTT. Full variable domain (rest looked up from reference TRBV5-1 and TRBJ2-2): KAGVTQTPRYLIKTRGQQVTLSCSPISGHRSVSWYQQTPGQGLQFLFEYFSETQRNKGNFPGRFSGRQFSNSRSEMNVSTLELGDSALYLCASSPDRQNTGELFFGEGSRLTVL.

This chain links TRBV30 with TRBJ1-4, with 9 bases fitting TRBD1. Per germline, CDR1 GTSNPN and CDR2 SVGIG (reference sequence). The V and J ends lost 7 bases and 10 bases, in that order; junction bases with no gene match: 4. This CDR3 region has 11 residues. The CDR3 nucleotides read TGTGCCTACAGGGGGCCGGGAAAACTGTTTTTT. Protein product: CAYRGPGKLFF.

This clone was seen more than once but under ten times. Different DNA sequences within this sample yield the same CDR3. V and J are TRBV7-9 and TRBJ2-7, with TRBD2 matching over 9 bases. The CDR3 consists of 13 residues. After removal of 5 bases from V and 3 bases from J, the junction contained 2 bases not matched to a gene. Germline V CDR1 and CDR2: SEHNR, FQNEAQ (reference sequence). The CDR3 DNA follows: TGTGCCAGCAGCCTGACTAGCGGCTACGAGCAGTACTTC. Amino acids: CASSLTSGYEQYF.

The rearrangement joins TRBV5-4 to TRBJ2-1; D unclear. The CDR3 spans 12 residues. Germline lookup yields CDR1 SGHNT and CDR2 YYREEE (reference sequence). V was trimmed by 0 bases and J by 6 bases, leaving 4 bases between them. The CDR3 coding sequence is TGTGCCAGCAGCTTGGGTAGCAATGAGCAGTTCTTC. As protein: CASSLGSNEQFF. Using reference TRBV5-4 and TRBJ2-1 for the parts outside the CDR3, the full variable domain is ETGVTQSPTHLIKTRGQQVTLRCSSQSGHNTVSWYQQALGQGPQFIFQYYREEENGRGNFPPRFSGLQFPNYSSELNVNALELDDSALYLCASSLGSNEQFFGPGTRLTVL.

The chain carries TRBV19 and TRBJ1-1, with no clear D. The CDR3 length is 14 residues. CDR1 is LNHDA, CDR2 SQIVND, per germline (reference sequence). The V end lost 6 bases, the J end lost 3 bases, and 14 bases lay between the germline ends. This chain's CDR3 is CASSARTVDTEAFF. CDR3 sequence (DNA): TGTGCCAGTAGCGCTAGAACTGTGGACACTGAAGCTTTCTTT.

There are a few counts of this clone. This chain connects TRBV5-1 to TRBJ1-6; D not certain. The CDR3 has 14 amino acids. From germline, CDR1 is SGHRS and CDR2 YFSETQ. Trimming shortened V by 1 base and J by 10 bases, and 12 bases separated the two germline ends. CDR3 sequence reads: CASSLPGVESPLHF. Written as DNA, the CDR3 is TGCGCCAGCAGCTTGCCCGGGGTGGAATCACCCCTCCACTTT.

CDR3 DNA sequence: TGCGCCAGCAGCCAAGACCCCGACAGGGGTTCTAATGAAAAACTGTTTTTT. As protein: CASSQDPDRGSNEKLFF. The chain employs TRBV4-3 and TRBJ1-4, with 8 bases fitting TRBD1. Germline CDR1 and CDR2: LGHNA and YSLEER. CDR3 length: 17 amino acids. J lost 3 bases, V lost 0 bases, and 6 bases had no gene match.

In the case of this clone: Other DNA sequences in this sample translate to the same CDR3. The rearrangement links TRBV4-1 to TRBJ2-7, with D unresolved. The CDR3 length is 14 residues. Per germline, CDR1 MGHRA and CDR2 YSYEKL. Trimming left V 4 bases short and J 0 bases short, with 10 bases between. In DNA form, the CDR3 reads TGCGCCAGCAGCCCTCTAGTCGGCTCCTACGAGCAGTACTTC. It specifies CASSPLVGSYEQYF.

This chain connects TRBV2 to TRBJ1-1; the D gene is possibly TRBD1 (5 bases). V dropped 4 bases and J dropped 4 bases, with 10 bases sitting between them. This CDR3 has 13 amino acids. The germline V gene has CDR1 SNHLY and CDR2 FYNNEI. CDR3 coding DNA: TGTGCCAGCAGTGCGGTGGGGGGCACTGAAGCTTTCTTT. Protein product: CASSAVGGTEAFF.